This entry features one TCR beta chain sequence. Its antigen is currently unknown. TCR beta rearrangements were amplified from peripheral blood genomic DNA. This sample is drawn from a study of T cell repertoires in aging, cancer and after chemotherapy. In the study overall: Healthy donor repertoires were recorded over several months to years and showed clear clonal overlap.

TRB rearrangements spanning V, D and J were amplified using mixed TRB-A/B primers. TCRdb independently ran MiXCR on the multiplex PCR reads; one entry per CDR3 protein. Of 12,000 or so distinct CDR3 sequences detected, 30% to 35% appear once; the ten largest clones hold about 9.4%. Study-level findings and limits: Median generation probability rose over the chemotherapy interval in each cancer cohort, suggesting rebound thymic output.

The TCR sequence derives from a human donor in good health. The donor label of this sample is uncertain. Sequencing was performed on blood.

The CDR3 is CASSQEGNLGGRGEKLFF. The CDR3 region has the DNA TGTGCCAGCAGCCAAGAAGGGAACTTGGGGGGGCGCGGTGAAAAACTGTTTTTT. The rearrangement joins TRBV4-2 to TRBJ1-4; possibly TRBD1 for D (6 bases). The germline V gene has CDR1 LGHNA and CDR2 YNFKEQ. Trimming cost V 0 bases and J 7 bases, with 21 bases left between them. CDR3 length: 18 amino acids.